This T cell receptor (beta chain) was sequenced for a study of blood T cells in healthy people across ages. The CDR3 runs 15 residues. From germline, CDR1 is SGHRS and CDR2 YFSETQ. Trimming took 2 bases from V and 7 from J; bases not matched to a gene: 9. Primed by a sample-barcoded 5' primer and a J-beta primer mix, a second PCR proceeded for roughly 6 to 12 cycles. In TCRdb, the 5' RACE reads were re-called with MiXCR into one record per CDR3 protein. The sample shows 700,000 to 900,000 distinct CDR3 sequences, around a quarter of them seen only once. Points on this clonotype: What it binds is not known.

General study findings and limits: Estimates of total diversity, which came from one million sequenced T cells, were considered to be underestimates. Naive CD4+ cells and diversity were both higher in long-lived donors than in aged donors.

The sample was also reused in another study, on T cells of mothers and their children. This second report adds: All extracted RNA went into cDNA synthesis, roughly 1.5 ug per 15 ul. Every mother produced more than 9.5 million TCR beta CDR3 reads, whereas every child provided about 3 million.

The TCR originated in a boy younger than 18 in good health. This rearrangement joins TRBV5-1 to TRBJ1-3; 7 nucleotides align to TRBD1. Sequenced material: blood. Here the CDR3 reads CASSFSPQGLNTIYF. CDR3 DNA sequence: TGCGCCAGCAGCTTCTCTCCACAGGGGTTGAACACCATATATTTT.